This T cell receptor (beta chain) was obtained from a study of T cells in localized non-small cell lung cancer. The table came from immunoSEQ multiplex PCR; TCRdb's copy has only in-frame clones and leaves some out. The repertoire holds about 40,000 clones, with approximately 86% as singletons. CDR1 and CDR2 from the germline V gene are SGHNT and YYREEE (reference sequence). The length of the CDR3 is 16 residues. The ends lost 4 bases at V and 1 base at J; junction bases unmatched: 6. The source material was peripheral blood, sampled before any cancer treatment. The gene calls are TRBV5-4 and TRBJ1-1, with TRBD1 matching over 11 bases. This clonotype was obtained from a man aged 18 to 49 with stage I lung adenocarcinoma. The CDR3 region has the DNA TGTGCCAGCAGCCCTGGACAGGGGGCATGGAACACTGAAGCTTTCTTT. Protein sequence: CASSPGQGAWNTEAFF.